These 17 T cell receptor beta chains were sequenced from one sample in a study of T cell repertoires in cytomegalovirus infection. Via MiXCR, TCRdb re-called the reads, giving one row per CDR3 protein. The profile shows 250,000 to 300,000 distinct CDR3 sequences, about 25% of them singletons. Material: PBMCs. These receptor sequences come from a human donor in good health (CMV status not recorded). Some clones in this sample may be carry-over from other donors' samples.

The chain is built from TRBV7-9 and TRBJ2-4; 10 bases match TRBD2. This CDR3 has 21 residues. Germline V gene data show CDR1 as SEHNR and CDR2 as FQNEAQ (reference sequence). V dropped 5 bases and J dropped 0; count of bases not matched to a gene: 19. The CDR3 loop reads CASSEEAERLAGTLAKNIQYF. The CDR3 nucleotides are TGTGCCAGCAGCGAAGAAGCCGAAAGACTAGCGGGTACACTAGCCAAAAACATTCAGTACTTC.

This clonotype has more than one count but fewer than ten. The chain uses TRBV27 and TRBJ2-7, with TRBD1 matching over 10 bases. The length of the CDR3 is 15 residues. Germline CDR1 MNHEY, CDR2 SMNVEV (reference sequence). The trim removed 8 bases at V and 3 bases at J, leaving 10 bases unmatched. The CDR3: CASSLRDRGGYEQYF. The CDR3 coding sequence is TGTGCCAGCTCCCTCCGGGACAGGGGTGGCTACGAGCAGTACTTC.

This clonotype was counted only a few times. This chain links TRBV28 with TRBJ2-7; D is unclear. Trimming shortened V by 4 bases and J by 0 bases, and 4 bases separated the two germline ends. Germline V gives CDR1 MDHEN, CDR2 SYDVKM. The CDR3 runs to 12 residues. CDR3 in DNA: TGTGCCAGCAGTTCTTACTCCTACGAGCAGTACTTC. It codes for CASSSYSYEQYF.

This clonotype has ten or more counts. J is TRBJ1-5 and V is TRBV7-2, with unresolved D. Germline loops: CDR1 SGHTA, CDR2 FQGNSA. The CDR3 is 15 residues long. V lost 1 base to trimming and J lost 1 base, with 8 bases between them. CDR3 coding DNA: TGTGCCAGCAGCTTAGGGACTGGGAGCAATCAGCCCCAGCATTTT. Translation gives CASSLGTGSNQPQHF.

This clonotype was seen many times. V and J are TRBV7-3 and TRBJ2-3; D is undetermined. Germline CDR1 SGHTA, CDR2 FQGTGA. CDR3 length: 14 amino acids. The V end lost 2 bases, the J end lost 1 base, and 7 bases lay between the germline ends. CDR3 coding DNA: TGTGCCAGCAGCTTATTCGAGGGCACAGATACGCAGTATTTT. The encoded protein is CASSLFEGTDTQYF.

This chain uses TRBV5-6 with TRBJ2-7; 8 bases align to TRBD1. The CDR3 is 18 amino acids. Per the germline V gene, CDR1 is SGHDT and CDR2 is YYEEEE. V was pared by 3 bases and J by 0 bases, with 14 bases of the junction left unmatched. The CDR3 loop is CASSSGQGQFANSYEQYF. The CDR3 coding sequence is TGTGCCAGCAGCTCCGGACAGGGACAATTCGCAAACTCCTACGAGCAGTACTTC.

This clonotype was observed a handful of times. The gene calls are TRBV28 and TRBJ2-1, with TRBD2 matching 10 bases. CDR1 is MDHEN, CDR2 SYDVKM, per germline. Unmatched junction bases numbered 9, after V lost 6 bases and J lost 4 bases. The CDR3 consists of 16 residues. CDR3 amino acids: CASSVPGLATYNEQFF. In DNA form, the CDR3 reads TGTGCCAGCAGCGTACCGGGACTAGCGACATACAATGAGCAGTTCTTC.

The chain has TRBV29-1 and TRBJ2-3, with 8 positions matching TRBD2. The V gene's germline CDR1 is SQVTM and CDR2 ANQGSEA. The CDR3 is 17 amino acids. V dropped 1 base and J dropped 2; count of bases not matched to a gene: 11. This CDR3 is CSVEGTVAGGPTDTQYF. As DNA, the CDR3 is TGCAGCGTTGAAGGGACGGTGGCGGGGGGCCCCACAGATACGCAGTATTTT.

The DNA for the CDR3 is TGTGCCACCAAAGCGGGAGTCCTCTCCTACAATGAGCAGTTCTTC. Its translation is CATKAGVLSYNEQFF. The genes are TRBV10-3 and TRBJ2-1, with 8 bases matching TRBD2. This CDR3 is 15 amino acids long. Trimming removed 10 bases from V and 0 bases from J; junction bases left unmatched: 8. Germline V lookup: CDR1 ENHRY, CDR2 SYGVKD.

The V gene is TRBV20-1, the J gene TRBJ1-2, with TRBD1 matching over 7 bases. Per the germline V gene, CDR1 is DFQATT and CDR2 is SNEGSKA (reference sequence). The J segment lost 4 bases and the V segment lost 3 bases, leaving 5 bases of the junction unmatched. The CDR3 has 13 amino acids. As DNA, the CDR3 is TGCAGTGCTAGTCCTAGACAGGGCTATGGCTACACCTTC. Protein sequence: CSASPRQGYGYTF.

By sample fraction, this clonotype is medium-sized. The chain links TRBV11-2 to TRBJ2-1; D gene uncertain. From germline, CDR1 is SGHAT and CDR2 FQNNGV. The CDR3 is made up of 13 amino acids. V was pared by 4 bases and J by 12 bases, with 16 bases between. The CDR3 sequence: CASSSNWLFGQFF. Written as DNA, the CDR3 is TGTGCCAGCAGCTCCAACTGGCTATTCGGGCAGTTCTTC.

This clonotype has just a few counts. The chain combines TRBV4-2 with TRBJ2-3; the match to TRBD2 covers 13 bases. V was pared by 4 bases and J by 4 bases, with 11 bases of the junction left unmatched. Looked up from germline, CDR1 is LGHNA and CDR2 is YNFKEQ. CDR3 length: 18 amino acids. This CDR3 is CASSPLSGTSGAPDTQYF. CDR3 sequence (DNA): TGTGCCAGCAGCCCCCTTTCCGGGACTAGCGGGGCCCCAGATACGCAGTATTTT.

To note about this clonotype: A much larger clone lies one base from this, so it may be a read error. CDR3 residues: CAITAGGVYNEQFF. CDR3 nucleotides: TGTGCCATCACCGCCGGGGGCGTCTACAATGAGCAGTTCTTC. The chain is built from TRBV10-3 and TRBJ2-1; the D call may be TRBD1 or TRBD2 (6 bases each). Per the germline V gene, CDR1 is ENHRY and CDR2 is SYGVKD. This CDR3 has 14 amino acids. V was shortened by 7 bases and J by 3 bases, with 13 bases between the two germline ends.

This clonotype occurred a few times. The chain recombines TRBV6-1 with TRBJ2-5; 9 bases agree with TRBD2. The CDR3 is made up of 16 amino acids. V trimming: 2 bases; J trimming: 5 bases; junction bases outside the gene matches: 9. Germline V gene lookup returns CDR1 MNHNS and CDR2 SASEGT. This chain's CDR3 is CASSELAGRNLETQYF. CDR3 nucleotides: TGTGCCAGCAGTGAACTAGCGGGACGGAATTTGGAGACCCAGTACTTC.

This clonotype turned up a few times. The chain has TRBV19 and TRBJ1-1; D not certain. Trimming stripped 1 base from V and 0 bases from J, with 9 bases between. The CDR3 extends over 15 amino acids. In germline, CDR1 is LNHDA, CDR2 SQIVND (reference sequence). CDR3 in DNA: TGTGCCAGTAGTATAGTCGGCAGTATGAACACTGAAGCTTTCTTT. Translating it yields CASSIVGSMNTEAFF.

The chain combines TRBV6-1 with TRBJ2-1, with 10 positions matching TRBD2. This CDR3 is built from 14 residues. V lost 7 bases to trimming and J lost 9 bases; unmatched junction nucleotides: 9. Germline V gene lookup returns CDR1 MNHNS and CDR2 SASEGT. CDR3 in DNA: TGTGCCAGCAAAGGGAGCGGGAGGGCAGGTGAGCAGTTCTTC. Translated: CASKGSGRAGEQFF.

The chain has TRBV6-2 or TRBV6-3 and TRBJ2-2; the D gene is possibly TRBD1 (6 bases). From germline, CDR1 is MNHEY and CDR2 SVGEGT. V dropped 6 bases and J dropped 0 bases, with 17 bases sitting between them. There are 17 residues in the CDR3. The CDR3 DNA sequence: TGTGCCAGCAGCCTAAGGGGGTACGGGGCGAACACCGGGGAGCTGTTTTTT. Translated: CASSLRGYGANTGELFF.